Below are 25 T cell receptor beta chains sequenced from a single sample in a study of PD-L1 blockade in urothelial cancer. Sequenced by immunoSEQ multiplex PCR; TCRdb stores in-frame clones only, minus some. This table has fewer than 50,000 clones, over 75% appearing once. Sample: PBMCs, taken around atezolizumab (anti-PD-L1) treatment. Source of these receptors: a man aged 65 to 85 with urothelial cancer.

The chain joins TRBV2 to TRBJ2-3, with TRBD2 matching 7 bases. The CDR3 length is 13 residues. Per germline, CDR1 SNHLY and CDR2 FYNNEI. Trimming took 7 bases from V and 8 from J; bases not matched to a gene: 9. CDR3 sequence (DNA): TGTGCCAGCAAAAGAGCGGGCGGGGGTACGCAGTATTTT. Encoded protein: CASKRAGGGTQYF.

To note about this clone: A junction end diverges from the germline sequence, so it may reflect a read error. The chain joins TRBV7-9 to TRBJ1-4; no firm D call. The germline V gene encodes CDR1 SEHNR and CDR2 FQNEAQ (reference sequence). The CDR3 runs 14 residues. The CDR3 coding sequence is TGTGCCAGCAGCCTAGCCAGGAGGGATGAAAAACTGTTTTTT. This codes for CASSLARRDEKLFF.

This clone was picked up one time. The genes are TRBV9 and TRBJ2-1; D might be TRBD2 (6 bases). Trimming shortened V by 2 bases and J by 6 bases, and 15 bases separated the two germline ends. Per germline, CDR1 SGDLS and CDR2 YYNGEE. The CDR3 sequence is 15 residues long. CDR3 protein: CASSVTSRRTNEQFF. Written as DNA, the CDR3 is TGTGCCAGCAGCGTTACTAGCAGGAGGACCAATGAGCAGTTCTTC.

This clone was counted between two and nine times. CDR3 DNA sequence: TGTGCCAGCAGTCCTGGGACAGTTCTGCGCTATGGCTACACCTTC. Translating gives CASSPGTVLRYGYTF. This chain joins TRBV11-2 and TRBJ1-2, with 7 bases lining up with TRBD1. Per the germline V gene, CDR1 is SGHAT and CDR2 is FQNNGV. J gave up 4 bases and V 6 bases, and 11 bases lay outside the gene matches. The CDR3 loop spans 15 amino acids. Filled out from reference TRBV11-2 and TRBJ1-2, the complete variable domain reads EAGVAQSPRYKIIEKRQSVAFWCNPISGHATLYWYQQILGQGPKLLIQFQNNGVVDDSQLPKDRFSAERLKGVDSTLKIQPAKLEDSAVYLCASSPGTVLRYGYTFGSGTRLTVV.

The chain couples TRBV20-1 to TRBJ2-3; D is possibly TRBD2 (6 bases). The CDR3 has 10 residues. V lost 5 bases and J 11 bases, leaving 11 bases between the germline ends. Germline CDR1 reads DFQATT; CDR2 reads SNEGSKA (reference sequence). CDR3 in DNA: TGCAGTGCTTACTTGCGGGAGCAGTATTTT. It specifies CSAYLREQYF.

Written as DNA, the CDR3 is TGTGCCAGCAGTGTACAGGGGGCGGAGACTGAAGCTTTCTTT. Its translation is CASSVQGAETEAFF. V and J are TRBV2 and TRBJ1-1, with 9 bases identical to TRBD1. The germline V gene encodes CDR1 SNHLY and CDR2 FYNNEI. The CDR3 extends over 14 amino acids. Germline trimming cut 4 bases from V and 5 bases from J; bases unmatched to any gene: 5.

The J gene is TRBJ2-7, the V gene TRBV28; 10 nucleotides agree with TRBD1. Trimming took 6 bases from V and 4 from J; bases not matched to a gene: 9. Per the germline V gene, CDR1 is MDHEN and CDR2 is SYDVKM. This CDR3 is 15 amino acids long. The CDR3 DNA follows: TGTGCCAGCAGCTTACCCGGGACAGGGGAATACGAGCAGTACTTC. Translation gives CASSLPGTGEYEQYF.

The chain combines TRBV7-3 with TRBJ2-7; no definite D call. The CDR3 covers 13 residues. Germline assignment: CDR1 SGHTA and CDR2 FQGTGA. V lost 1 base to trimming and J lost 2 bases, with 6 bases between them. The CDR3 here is CASSLNPAYEQYF. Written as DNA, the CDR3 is TGTGCCAGCAGCTTAAACCCAGCCTACGAGCAGTACTTC.

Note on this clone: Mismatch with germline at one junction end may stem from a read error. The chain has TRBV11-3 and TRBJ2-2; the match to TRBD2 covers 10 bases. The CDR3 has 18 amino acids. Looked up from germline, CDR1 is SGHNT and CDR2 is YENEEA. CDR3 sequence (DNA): TGTGCCAGCAGCTTAGATTCAAAGGGACTAGCGAATACCGGGGAGCTGTTTTTT. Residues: CASSLDSKGLANTGELFF. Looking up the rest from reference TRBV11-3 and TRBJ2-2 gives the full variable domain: EAGVVQSPRYKIIEKKQPVAFWCNPISGHNTLYWYLQNLGQGPELLIRYENEEAVDDSQLPKDRFSAERLKGVDSTLKIQPAELGDSAVYLCASSLDSKGLANTGELFFGEGSRLTVL.

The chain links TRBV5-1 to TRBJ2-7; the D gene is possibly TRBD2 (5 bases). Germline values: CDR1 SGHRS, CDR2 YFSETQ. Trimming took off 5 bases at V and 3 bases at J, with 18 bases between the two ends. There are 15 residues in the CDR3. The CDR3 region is CASRRFITGNYEQYF. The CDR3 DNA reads TGCGCCAGCAGGAGGTTCATAACCGGGAACTACGAGCAGTACTTC. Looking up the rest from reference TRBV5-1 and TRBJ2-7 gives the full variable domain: KAGVTQTPRYLIKTRGQQVTLSCSPISGHRSVSWYQQTPGQGLQFLFEYFSETQRNKGNFPGRFSGRQFSNSRSEMNVSTLELGDSALYLCASRRFITGNYEQYFGPGTRLTVT.

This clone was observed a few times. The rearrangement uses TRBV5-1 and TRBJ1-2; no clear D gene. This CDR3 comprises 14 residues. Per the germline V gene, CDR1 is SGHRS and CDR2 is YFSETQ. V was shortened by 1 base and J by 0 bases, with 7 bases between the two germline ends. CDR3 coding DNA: TGCGCCAGCAGCTTGTCTCCGTCTAACTATGGCTACACCTTC. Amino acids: CASSLSPSNYGYTF.

In nucleotides, the CDR3 is TGTGCCAGCAGCCCCCCAGGCAGGGGAAGGGAAGAGACCCAGTACTTC. Amino acids: CASSPPGRGREETQYF. V gene TRBV7-8 combines with J gene TRBJ2-5; perhaps TRBD1 as D (6 bases). The germline V gene encodes CDR1 SGHVS and CDR2 FQNEAQ. CDR3 size: 16 residues. Trimming stripped 5 bases from V and 3 bases from J, with 19 bases between.

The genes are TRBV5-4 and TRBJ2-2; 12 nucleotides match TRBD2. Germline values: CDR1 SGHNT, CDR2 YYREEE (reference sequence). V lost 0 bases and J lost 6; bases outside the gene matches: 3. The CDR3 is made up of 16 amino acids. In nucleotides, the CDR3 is TGTGCCAGCAGCTTGGGCCTAGCGGGAGGGCCCGGGGAGCTGTTTTTT. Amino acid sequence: CASSLGLAGGPGELFF.

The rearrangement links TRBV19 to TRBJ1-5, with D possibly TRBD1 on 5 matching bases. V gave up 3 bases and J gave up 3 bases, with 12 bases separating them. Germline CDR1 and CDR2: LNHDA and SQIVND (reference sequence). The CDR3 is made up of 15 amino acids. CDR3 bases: TGTGCCAGTAGTATCGGGGGAGGGACCAATCAGCCCCAGCATTTT. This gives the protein CASSIGGGTNQPQHF.

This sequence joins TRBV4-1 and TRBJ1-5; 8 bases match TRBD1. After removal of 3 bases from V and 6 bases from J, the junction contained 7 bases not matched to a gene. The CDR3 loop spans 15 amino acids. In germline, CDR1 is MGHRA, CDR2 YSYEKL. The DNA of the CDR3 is TGCGCCAGCAGCCAGACGGACAGGGTAGGTCAGCCCCAGCATTTT. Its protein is CASSQTDRVGQPQHF.

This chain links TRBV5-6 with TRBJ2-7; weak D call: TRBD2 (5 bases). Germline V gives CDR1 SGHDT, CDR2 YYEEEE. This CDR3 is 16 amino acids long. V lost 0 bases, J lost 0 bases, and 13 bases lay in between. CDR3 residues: CASSLGRGLHSYEQYF. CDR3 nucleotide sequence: TGTGCCAGCAGCTTGGGGAGAGGGCTCCACTCCTACGAGCAGTACTTC. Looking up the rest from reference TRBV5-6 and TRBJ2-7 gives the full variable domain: DAGVTQSPTHLIKTRGQQVTLRCSPKSGHDTVSWYQQALGQGPQFIFQYYEEEERQRGNFPDRFSGHQFPNYSSELNVNALLLGDSALYLCASSLGRGLHSYEQYFGPGTRLTVT.

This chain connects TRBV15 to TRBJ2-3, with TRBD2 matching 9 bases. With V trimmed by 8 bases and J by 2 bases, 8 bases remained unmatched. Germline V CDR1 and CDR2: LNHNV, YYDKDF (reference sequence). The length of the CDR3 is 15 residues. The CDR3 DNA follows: TGTGCCACCCGGTTACGCGGGAGGGCCACAGATACGCAGTATTTT. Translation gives CATRLRGRATDTQYF.

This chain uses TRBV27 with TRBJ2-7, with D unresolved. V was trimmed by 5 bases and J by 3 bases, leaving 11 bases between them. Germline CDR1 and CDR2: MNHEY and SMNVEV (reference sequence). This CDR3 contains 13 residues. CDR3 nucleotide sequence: TGTGCCAGCAGTCCTTCGACTTTCTACGAGCAGTACTTC. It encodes CASSPSTFYEQYF.

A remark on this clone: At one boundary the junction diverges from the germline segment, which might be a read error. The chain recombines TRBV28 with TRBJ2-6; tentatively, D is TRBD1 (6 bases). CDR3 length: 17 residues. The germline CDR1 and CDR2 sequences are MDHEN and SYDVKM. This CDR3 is CASSVPGRALGANVLTF. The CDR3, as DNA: TGTGCCAGCAGTGTACCCGGACGGGCCCTGGGGGCTAACGTCCTGACTTTC.

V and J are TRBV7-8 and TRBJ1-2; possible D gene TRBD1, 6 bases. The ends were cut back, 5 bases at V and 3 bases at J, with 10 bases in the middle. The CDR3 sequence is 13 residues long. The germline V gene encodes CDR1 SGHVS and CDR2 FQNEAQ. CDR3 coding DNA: TGTGCCAGCAGCAAGGACAGCTACTATGGCTACACCTTC. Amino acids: CASSKDSYYGYTF.

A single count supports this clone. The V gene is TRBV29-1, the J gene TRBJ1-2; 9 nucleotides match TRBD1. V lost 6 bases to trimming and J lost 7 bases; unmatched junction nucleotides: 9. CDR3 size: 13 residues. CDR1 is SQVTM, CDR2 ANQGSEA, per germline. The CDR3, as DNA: TGCAGCGTCCCGGGACAGGGCCTTGGTGGCTACACCTTC. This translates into CSVPGQGLGGYTF.

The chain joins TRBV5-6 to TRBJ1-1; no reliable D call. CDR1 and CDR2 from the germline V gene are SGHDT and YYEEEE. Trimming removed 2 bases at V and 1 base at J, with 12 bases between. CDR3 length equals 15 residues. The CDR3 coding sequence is TGTGCCAGCAGCTTCTTAAGTTTGCGGAACACTGAAGCTTTCTTT. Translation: CASSFLSLRNTEAFF.

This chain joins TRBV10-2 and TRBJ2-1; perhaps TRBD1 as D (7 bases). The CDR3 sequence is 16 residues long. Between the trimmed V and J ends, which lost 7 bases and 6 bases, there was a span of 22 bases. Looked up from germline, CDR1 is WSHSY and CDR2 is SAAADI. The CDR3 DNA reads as TGCGCCAGCACGGAGGGGGCAGGGTTAGGGGCCAATGAGCAGTTCTTC. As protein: CASTEGAGLGANEQFF.

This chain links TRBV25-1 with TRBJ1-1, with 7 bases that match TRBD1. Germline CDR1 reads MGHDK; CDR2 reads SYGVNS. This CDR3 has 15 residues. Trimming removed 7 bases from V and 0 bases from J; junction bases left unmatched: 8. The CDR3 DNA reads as TGTGCCAGCAAAGGGACAGCCGGAATGAACACTGAAGCTTTCTTT. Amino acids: CASKGTAGMNTEAFF.

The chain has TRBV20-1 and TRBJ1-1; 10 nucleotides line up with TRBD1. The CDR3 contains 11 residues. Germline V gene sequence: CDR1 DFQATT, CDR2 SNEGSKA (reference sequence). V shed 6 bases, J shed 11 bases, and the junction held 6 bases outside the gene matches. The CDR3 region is CSAETGGAAFF. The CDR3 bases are TGCAGTGCCGAGACAGGGGGCGCGGCTTTCTTT.